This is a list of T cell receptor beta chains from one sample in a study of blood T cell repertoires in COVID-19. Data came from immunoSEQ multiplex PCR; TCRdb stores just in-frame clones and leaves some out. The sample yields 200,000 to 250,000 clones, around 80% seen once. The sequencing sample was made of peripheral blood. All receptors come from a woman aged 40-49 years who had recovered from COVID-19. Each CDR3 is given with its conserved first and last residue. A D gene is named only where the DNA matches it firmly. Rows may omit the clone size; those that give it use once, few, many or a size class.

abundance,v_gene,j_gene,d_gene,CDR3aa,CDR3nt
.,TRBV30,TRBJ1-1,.,CAWARGWEAFF,TGTGCCTGGGCTAGGGGGTGGGAAGCTTTCTTT
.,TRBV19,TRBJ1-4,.,CASSKDREEKLFF,TGTGCCAGTAGTAAGGACAGAGAGGAAAAACTGTTTTTT
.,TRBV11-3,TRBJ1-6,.,CASSLGSNSPLHF,TGTGCCAGCAGCTTAGGCAGTAATTCACCCCTCCACTTT
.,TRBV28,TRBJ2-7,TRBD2,CASSLSGGKSYEQYF,TGTGCCAGCAGTTTATCCGGGGGGAAAAGCTACGAGCAGTACTTC
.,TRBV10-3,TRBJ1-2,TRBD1,CAISGQGYGYTF,TGTGCCATCAGCGGACAGGGGTATGGCTACACCTTC
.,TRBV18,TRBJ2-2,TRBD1,CASSQGQGANTGELFF,TGTGCCAGCTCACAGGGACAGGGGGCTAACACCGGGGAGCTGTTTTTT
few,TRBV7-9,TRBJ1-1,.,CASSLRGVTEAFF,TGTGCCAGCAGCCTACGGGGGGTTACTGAAGCTTTCTTT
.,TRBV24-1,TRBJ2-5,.,CATSDPGHYMETQYF,TGTGCCACCAGTGACCCGGGACACTATATGGAGACCCAGTACTTC
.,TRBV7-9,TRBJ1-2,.,CASSLSGGGTNGYTF,TGTGCCAGCAGCCTATCCGGGGGGGGCACGAATGGCTACACCTTC
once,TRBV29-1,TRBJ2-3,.,CSVDSGDTQYF,TGCAGCGTTGACTCCGGGGATACGCAGTATTTT
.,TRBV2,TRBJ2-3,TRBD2,CASSGLAGGTDTQYF,TGTGCCAGCAGTGGACTAGCGGGGGGCACAGATACGCAGTATTTT
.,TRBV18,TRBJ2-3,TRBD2,CASSPAGGRADTQYF,TGTGCCAGCTCACCCGCGGGGGGCCGAGCAGATACGCAGTATTTT
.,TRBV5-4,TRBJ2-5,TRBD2,CASSLTVGGETQYF,TGTGCCAGCAGCTTGACCGTCGGGGGGGAGACCCAGTACTTC
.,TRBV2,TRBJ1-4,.,CASIQVVNEKLFF,TGTGCCAGCATTCAGGTGGTTAATGAAAAACTGTTTTTT
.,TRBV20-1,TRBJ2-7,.,CSASWLADYEQYF,TGCAGTGCTAGTTGGCTAGCAGACTACGAGCAGTACTTC
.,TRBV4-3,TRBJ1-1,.,CASRGVWRDTEAFF,TGCGCCAGCAGGGGTGTTTGGAGGGACACTGAAGCTTTCTTT
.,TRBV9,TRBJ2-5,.,CASSVDGYQETQYF,TGTGCCAGCAGCGTAGACGGGTACCAAGAGACCCAGTACTTC
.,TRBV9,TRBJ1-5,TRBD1,CASSEGQGAPQPQHF,TGTGCCAGCAGCGAGGGACAGGGGGCTCCTCAGCCCCAGCATTTT
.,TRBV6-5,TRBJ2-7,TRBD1,CALFGQGFYLYEQYF,TGTGCCCTATTCGGACAGGGGTTTTATTTATACGAGCAGTACTTC
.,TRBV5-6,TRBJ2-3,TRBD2,CASSLSGGTTDTQYF,TGTGCCAGCAGTCTCAGCGGGGGAACCACAGATACGCAGTATTTT
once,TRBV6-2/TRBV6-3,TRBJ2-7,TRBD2,CASSYEAGELYEQYF,TGTGCCAGCAGTTACGAGGCGGGGGAACTCTACGAGCAGTACTTC
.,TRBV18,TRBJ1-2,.,CASSPPDTGGYVGYTF,TGTGCCAGCTCACCACCGGATACGGGTGGGTATGTCGGCTACACCTTC
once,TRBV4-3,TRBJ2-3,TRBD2,CASSRNPGLAGDTQYF,TGCGCCAGCAGCCGTAACCCGGGACTAGCGGGGGATACGCAGTATTTT
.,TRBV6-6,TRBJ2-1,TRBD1,CASSHTGAPLNEQFF,TGTGCCAGCAGTCATACAGGGGCCCCCTTAAATGAGCAGTTCTTC
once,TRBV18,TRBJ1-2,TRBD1,CASSPTGGYGYTF,TGTGCCAGCTCTCCCACAGGGGGCTATGGCTACACCTTC
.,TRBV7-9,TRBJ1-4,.,CASSLTQGSEKLFF,TGTGCCAGCAGCTTAACCCAGGGTTCGGAAAAACTGTTTTTT
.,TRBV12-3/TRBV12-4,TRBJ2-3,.,CASSNSADTQYF,TGTGCCAGCAGTAATTCGGCAGATACGCAGTATTTT
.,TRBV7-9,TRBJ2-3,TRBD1,CASSFTGGASPDTQYF,TGTGCCAGCAGCTTTACAGGGGGCGCATCTCCAGATACGCAGTATTTT
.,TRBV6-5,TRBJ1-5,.,CASSYSYRDQPQHF,TGTGCCAGCAGTTACTCCTACAGGGATCAGCCCCAGCATTTT
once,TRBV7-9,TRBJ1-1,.,CASSLTGGIWYTEAFF,TGTGCCAGCAGCTTAACTGGGGGCATATGGTACACTGAAGCTTTCTTT
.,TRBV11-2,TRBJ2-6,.,CASSLDSSGANVLTF,TGTGCCAGCAGCCTAGACAGCTCTGGGGCCAACGTCCTGACTTTC